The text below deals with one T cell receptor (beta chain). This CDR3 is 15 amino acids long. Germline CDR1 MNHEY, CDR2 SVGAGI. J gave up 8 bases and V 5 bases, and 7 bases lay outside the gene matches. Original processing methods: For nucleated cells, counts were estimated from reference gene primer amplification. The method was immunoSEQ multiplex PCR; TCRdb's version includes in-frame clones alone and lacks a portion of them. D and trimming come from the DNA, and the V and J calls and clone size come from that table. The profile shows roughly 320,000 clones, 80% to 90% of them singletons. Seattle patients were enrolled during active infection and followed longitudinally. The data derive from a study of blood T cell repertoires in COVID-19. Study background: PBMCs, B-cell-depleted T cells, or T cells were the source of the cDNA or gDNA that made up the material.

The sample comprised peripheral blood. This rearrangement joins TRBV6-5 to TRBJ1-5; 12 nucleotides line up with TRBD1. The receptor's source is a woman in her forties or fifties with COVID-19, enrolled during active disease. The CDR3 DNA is TGTGCCAGCAGTACGGGGACAGGGGGCTGGAAGCCCCAGCATTTT. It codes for CASSTGTGGWKPQHF.